The clone carrying this T cell receptor beta chain was detected only once. This record comes from a study of control samples from healthy donors and cancer patients. Generated by immunoSEQ multiplex PCR, the TCRdb table keeps only in-frame clones and is missing some. This table has over 120,000 clones, about 91% appearing once. The sequencing input was blood. This TCR derives from a man aged 30 to 39 in good health.

The CDR3 protein is CASSSQGEAFF. The CDR3 DNA is TGTGCCAGCAGTTCCCAGGGTGAAGCTTTCTTT. This chain uses TRBV12-3 or TRBV12-4 with TRBJ1-1; weak D call: TRBD1 (5 bases). This CDR3 has 11 amino acids. V lost 4 bases and J lost 7, with 7 bases in between.